This entry is about one TCR beta chain. This sample is drawn from a study of blood T cell repertoires in COVID-19. Sequencing was performed with immunoSEQ multiplex PCR; in TCRdb, only in-frame clones are kept and a portion is missing. The sample includes more than 85,000 clones, 65% to 85% of them seen just once. Germline V gives CDR1 SGHRS, CDR2 YFSETQ. Trimming pared 5 bases from V and 4 bases from J, leaving 16 bases between. There are 15 residues in the CDR3. The genes are TRBV5-1 and TRBJ1-3, with unresolved D. Source material: peripheral blood. The sequence was obtained from an older woman with acute or convalescent COVID-19. The CDR3 sequence is CASSHNAGRGNTIYF. The CDR3 DNA reads TGCGCCAGCAGTCATAACGCGGGCAGAGGAAACACCATATATTTT. The complete variable domain, with remaining parts taken from reference TRBV5-1 and TRBJ1-3, reads KAGVTQTPRYLIKTRGQQVTLSCSPISGHRSVSWYQQTPGQGLQFLFEYFSETQRNKGNFPGRFSGRQFSNSRSEMNVSTLELGDSALYLCASSHNAGRGNTIYFGEGSWLTVV.